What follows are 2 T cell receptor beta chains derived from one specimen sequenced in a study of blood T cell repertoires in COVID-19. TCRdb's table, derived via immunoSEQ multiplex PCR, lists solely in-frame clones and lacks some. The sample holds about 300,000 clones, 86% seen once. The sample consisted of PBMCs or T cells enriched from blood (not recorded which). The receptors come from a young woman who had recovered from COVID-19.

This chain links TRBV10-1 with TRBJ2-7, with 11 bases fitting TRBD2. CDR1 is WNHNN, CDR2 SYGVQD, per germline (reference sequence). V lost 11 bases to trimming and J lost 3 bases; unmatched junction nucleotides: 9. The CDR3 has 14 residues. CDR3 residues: CAAILAGEVYEQYF. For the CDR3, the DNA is TGCGCCGCTATACTAGCGGGAGAAGTCTACGAGCAGTACTTC.

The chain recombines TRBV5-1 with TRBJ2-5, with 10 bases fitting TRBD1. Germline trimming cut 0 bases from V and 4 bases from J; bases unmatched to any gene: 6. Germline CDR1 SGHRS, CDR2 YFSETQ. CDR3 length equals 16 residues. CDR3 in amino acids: CASSLGDRGEGETQYF. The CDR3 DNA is TGCGCCAGCAGCTTGGGGGACAGGGGCGAGGGAGAGACCCAGTACTTC.